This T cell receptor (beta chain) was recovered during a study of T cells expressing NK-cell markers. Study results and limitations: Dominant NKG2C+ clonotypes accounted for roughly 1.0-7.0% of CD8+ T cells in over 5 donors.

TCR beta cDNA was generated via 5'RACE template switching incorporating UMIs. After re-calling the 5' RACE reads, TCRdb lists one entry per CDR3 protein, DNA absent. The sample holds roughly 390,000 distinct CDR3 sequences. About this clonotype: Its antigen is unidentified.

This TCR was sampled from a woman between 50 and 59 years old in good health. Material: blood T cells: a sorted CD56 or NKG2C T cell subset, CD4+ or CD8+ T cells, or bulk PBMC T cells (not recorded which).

The CDR3 sequence is CASSIDGPGTAYGYTF. The V and J genes are TRBV19 and TRBJ1-2; the D call of TRBD1 rests on TCRdb alone, since no DNA is present to check it. Per germline, CDR1 LNHDA and CDR2 SQIVND (reference sequence). The CDR3 is 16 amino acids.